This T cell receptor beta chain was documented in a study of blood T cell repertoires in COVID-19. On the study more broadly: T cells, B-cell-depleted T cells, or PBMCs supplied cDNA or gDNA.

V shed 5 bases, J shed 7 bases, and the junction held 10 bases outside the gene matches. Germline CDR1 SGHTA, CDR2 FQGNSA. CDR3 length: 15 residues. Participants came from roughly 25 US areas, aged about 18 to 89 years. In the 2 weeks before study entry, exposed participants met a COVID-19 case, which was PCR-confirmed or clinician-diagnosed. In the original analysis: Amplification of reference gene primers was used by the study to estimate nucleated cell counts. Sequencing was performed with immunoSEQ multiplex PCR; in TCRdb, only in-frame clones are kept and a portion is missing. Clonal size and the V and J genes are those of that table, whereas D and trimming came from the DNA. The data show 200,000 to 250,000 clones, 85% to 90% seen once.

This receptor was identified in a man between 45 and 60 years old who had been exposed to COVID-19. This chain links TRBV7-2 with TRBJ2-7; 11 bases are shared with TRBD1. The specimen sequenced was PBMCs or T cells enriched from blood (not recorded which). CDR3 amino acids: CASSPGTGGWLEQYF. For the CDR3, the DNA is TGTGCCAGCAGCCCAGGGACAGGGGGGTGGTTGGAGCAGTACTTC.